This T cell receptor beta chain was obtained from a study of identical twins. Overall study findings and caveats: Cord blood beta clonotypes present at high abundance carried fewer insertions; no such pattern appeared in memory repertoires.

A note on this clonotype: Its target is not known.

MiXCR, applied by TCRdb to the 5' RACE reads, yields one record per CDR3 protein. The data contain hundreds of thousands of distinct CDR3 sequences, 8.6% of them singletons. This CDR3 is 14 amino acids long. J gave up 0 bases and V 4 bases, and 6 bases lay outside the gene matches. In germline, CDR1 is DFQATT, CDR2 SNEGSKA (reference sequence). Separately, the same data were catalogued under a study of yellow fever vaccine responses in identical twins.

The specimen was PBMCs. The V gene is TRBV20-1, the J gene TRBJ2-7; 7 nucleotides line up with TRBD2. This TCR was recovered from a woman younger than 30 in good health. This CDR3 is CSATELASSYEQYF. CDR3 DNA sequence: TGCAGTGCTACTGAACTAGCGTCCTCCTACGAGCAGTACTTC.